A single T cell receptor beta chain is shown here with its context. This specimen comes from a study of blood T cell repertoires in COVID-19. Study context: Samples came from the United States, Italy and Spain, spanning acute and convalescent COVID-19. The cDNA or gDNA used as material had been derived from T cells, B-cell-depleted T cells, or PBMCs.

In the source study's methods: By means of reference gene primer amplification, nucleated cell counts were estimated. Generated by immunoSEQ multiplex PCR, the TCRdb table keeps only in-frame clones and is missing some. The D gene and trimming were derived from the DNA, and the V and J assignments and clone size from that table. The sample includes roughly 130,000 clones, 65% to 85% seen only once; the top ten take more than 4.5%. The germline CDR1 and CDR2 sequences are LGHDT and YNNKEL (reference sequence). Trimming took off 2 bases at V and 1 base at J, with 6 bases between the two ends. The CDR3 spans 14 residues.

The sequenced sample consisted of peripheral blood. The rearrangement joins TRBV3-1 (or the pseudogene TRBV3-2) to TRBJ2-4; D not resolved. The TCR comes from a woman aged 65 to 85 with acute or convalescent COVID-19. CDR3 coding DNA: TGTGCCAGCAGCCAACCTCTTGCCAAAAACATTCAGTACTTC. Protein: CASSQPLAKNIQYF.